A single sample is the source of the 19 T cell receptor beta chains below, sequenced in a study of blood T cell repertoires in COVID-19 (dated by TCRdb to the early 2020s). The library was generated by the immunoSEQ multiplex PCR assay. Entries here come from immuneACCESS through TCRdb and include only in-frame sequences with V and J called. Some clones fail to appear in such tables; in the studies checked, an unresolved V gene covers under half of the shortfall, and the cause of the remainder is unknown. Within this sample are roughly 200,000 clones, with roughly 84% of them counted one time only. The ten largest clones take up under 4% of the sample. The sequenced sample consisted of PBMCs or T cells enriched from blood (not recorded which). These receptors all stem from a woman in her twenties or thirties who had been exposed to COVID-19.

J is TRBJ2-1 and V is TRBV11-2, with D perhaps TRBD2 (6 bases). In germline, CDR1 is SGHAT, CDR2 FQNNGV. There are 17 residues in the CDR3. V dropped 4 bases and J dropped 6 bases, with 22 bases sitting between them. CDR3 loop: CASSWRGAEGGRNEQFF. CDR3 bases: TGTGCCAGCAGCTGGAGGGGAGCGGAGGGAGGACGCAATGAGCAGTTCTTC.

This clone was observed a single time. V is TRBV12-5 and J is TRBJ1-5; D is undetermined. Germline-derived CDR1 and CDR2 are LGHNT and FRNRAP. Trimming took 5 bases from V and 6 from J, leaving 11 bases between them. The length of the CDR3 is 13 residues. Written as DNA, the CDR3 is TGTGCTAGTGGTCCCCAGGATGGTCAGCCCCAGCATTTT. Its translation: CASGPQDGQPQHF. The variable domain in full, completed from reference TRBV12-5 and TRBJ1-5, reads DARVTQTPRHKVTEMGQEVTMRCQPILGHNTVFWYRQTMMQGLELLAYFRNRAPLDDSGMPKDRFSAEMPDATLATLKIQPSEPRDSAVYFCASGPQDGQPQHFGDGTRLSIL.

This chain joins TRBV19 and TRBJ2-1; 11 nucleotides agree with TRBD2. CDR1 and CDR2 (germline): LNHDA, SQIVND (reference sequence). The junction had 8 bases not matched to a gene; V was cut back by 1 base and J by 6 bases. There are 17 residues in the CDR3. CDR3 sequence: CASSIGLLAGGGNEQFF. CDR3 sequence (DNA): TGTGCCAGTAGTATAGGACTCCTAGCGGGGGGAGGCAATGAGCAGTTCTTC.

CDR3 sequence: CASSLVGSSGANVLTF. The CDR3 coding sequence is TGTGCCAGCAGCCTCGTCGGTAGCTCTGGGGCCAACGTCCTGACTTTC. This chain uses TRBV3-1 (or the pseudogene TRBV3-2) with TRBJ2-6; no clear D. The germline gives CDR1 LGHDT, CDR2 YNNKEL (reference sequence). This CDR3 has 16 residues. Trimming pared 4 bases from V and 0 bases from J, leaving 10 bases between.

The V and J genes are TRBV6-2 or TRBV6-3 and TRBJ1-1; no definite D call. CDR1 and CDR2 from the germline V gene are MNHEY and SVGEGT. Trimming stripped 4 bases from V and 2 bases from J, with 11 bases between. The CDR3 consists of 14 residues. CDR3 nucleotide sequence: TGTGCCAGCAGTTCAGGTATCTTAAACACTGAAGCTTTCTTT. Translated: CASSSGILNTEAFF.

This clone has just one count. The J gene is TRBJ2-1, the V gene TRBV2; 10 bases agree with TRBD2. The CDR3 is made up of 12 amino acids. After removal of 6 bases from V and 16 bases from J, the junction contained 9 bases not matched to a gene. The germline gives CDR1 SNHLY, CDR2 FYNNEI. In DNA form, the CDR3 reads TGTGCCAGCAGCGGATTAGCGGGGGGTACATTCTTC. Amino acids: CASSGLAGGTFF. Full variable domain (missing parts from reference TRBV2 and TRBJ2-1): EPEVTQTPSHQVTQMGQEVILRCVPISNHLYFYWYRQILGQKVEFLVSFYNNEISEKSEIFDDQFSVERPDGSNFTLKIRSTKLEDSAMYFCASSGLAGGTFFGPGTRLTVL.

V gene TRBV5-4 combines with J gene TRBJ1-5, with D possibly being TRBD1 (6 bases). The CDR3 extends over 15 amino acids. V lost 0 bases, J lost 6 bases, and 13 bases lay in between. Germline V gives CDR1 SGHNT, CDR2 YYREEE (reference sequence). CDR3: CASSLAPGTPQPQHF. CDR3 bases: TGTGCCAGCAGCTTGGCACCCGGGACACCTCAGCCCCAGCATTTT.

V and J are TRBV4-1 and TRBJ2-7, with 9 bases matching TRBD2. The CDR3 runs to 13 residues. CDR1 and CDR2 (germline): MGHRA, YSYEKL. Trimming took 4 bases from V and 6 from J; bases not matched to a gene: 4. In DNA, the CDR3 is TGCGCCAGCAGCCCGGGACTAGCTCGCGAGCAGTACTTC. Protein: CASSPGLAREQYF.

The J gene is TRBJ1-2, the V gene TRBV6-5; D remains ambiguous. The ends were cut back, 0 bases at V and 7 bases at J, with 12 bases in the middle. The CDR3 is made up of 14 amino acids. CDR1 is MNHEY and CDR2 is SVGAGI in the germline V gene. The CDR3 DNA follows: TGTGCCAGCAGTTACTCGTATAGGTCGGGTGGCTACACCTTC. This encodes CASSYSYRSGGYTF.

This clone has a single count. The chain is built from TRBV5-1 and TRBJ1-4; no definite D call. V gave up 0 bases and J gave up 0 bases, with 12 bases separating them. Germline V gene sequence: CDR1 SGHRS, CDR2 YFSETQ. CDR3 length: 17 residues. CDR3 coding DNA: TGCGCCAGCAGCTTGGAACGGGTAGATGCAACTAATGAAAAACTGTTTTTT. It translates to CASSLERVDATNEKLFF.

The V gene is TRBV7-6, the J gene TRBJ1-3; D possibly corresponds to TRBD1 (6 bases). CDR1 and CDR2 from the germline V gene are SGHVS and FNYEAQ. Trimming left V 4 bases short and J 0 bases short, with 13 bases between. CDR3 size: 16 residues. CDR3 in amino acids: CASSSLRQASGNTIYF. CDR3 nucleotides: TGTGCCAGCAGCTCCCTTCGACAGGCCTCTGGAAACACCATATATTTT.

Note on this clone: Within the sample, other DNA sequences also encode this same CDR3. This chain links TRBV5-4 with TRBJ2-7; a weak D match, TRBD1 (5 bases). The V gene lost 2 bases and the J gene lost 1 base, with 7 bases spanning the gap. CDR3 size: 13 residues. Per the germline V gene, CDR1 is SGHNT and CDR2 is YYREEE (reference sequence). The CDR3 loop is CASSFRGSYEQYF. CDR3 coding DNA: TGTGCCAGCAGCTTTAGGGGATCCTACGAGCAGTACTTC.

This CDR3 reads CASTLAGGYNEQFF. The CDR3 nucleotides read TGTGCCTCCACCTTAGCGGGGGGCTACAATGAGCAGTTCTTC. The chain couples TRBV2 to TRBJ2-1, with 10 positions matching TRBD2. There are 14 residues in the CDR3. With V trimmed by 11 bases and J by 3 bases, 7 bases remained unmatched. Germline V lookup: CDR1 SNHLY, CDR2 FYNNEI.

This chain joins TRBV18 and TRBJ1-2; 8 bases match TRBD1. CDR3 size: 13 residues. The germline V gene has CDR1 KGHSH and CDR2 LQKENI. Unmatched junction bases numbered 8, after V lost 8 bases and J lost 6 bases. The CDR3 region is CASKTGAFDGYTF. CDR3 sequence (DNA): TGTGCCAGCAAGACAGGGGCCTTTGATGGCTACACCTTC.

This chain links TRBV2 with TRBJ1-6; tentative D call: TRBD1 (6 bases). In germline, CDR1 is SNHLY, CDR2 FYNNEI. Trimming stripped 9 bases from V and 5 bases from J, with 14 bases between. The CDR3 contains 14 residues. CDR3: CASQLQGDNSPLHF. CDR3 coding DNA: TGTGCCAGTCAGTTACAGGGCGATAATTCACCCCTCCACTTT.

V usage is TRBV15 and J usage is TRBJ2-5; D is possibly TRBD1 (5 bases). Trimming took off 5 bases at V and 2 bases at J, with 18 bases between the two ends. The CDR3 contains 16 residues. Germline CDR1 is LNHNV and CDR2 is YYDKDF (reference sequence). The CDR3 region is CATSGASTDPQETQYF. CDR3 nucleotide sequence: TGTGCCACCAGCGGCGCATCGACAGACCCTCAAGAGACCCAGTACTTC.

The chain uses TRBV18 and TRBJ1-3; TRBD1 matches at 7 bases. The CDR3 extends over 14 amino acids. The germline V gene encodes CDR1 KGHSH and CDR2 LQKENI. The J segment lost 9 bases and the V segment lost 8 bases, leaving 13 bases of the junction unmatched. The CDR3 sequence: CASARDSPSSTIYF. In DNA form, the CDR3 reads TGTGCCAGCGCCCGGGACAGTCCCTCGTCCACCATATATTTT.

The CDR3 spells CASSLDSGISEQFF. DNA of the CDR3: TGTGCCAGCAGCTTAGATAGCGGAATCAGTGAGCAGTTCTTC. The rearrangement uses TRBV7-9 and TRBJ2-1; D possibly corresponds to TRBD2 (6 bases). The CDR3 is 14 residues long. V was clipped by 1 base and J by 9 bases, with 13 bases between them. Per germline, CDR1 SEHNR and CDR2 FQNEAQ (reference sequence). Supplemented by reference TRBV7-9 and TRBJ2-1, the full variable domain reads DTGVSQNPRHKITKRGQNVTFRCDPISEHNRLYWYRQTLGQGPEFLTYFQNEAQLEKSRLLSDRFSAERPKGSFSTLEIQRTEQGDSAMYLCASSLDSGISEQFFGPGTRLTVL.

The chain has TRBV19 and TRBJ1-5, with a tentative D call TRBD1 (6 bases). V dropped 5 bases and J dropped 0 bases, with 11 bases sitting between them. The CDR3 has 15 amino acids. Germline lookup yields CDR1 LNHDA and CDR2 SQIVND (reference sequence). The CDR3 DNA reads TGTGCCAGTAGTGATACAGGGTATAGCAATCAGCCCCAGCATTTT. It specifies CASSDTGYSNQPQHF.